The rows below give T cell receptor beta chains drawn from one sample of a study of PD-L1 blockade in urothelial cancer. The repertoire was sequenced with immunoSEQ multiplex PCR; TCRdb's copy has only in-frame clones and lacks some. The sample shows 90,000 to 100,000 clones, 90% of them seen only once. This sample comprised PBMCs, obtained around atezolizumab (anti-PD-L1) treatment. The receptors stem from a man aged 60-69 years with urothelial cancer. The conserved cysteine and the conserved F or W are not part of the CDR3 here.

v_call cdr3_aa
TRBV19 ASSTIGVGTGDEKLF
TRBV28 ASNTGGAGNTIY
TRBV9 ASSARRDRGSTEAF
TRBV5-1 ASSEGQSTEAF
TRBV7-2 ASSPWTSSSTDTQY
TRBV29-1 SDKDTSTTDTQY
TRBV4-2 ASSQGLTGTGDTDTQY
TRBV4-1 ASSPTGANYGYT
TRBV5-1 ASSLRTGGDTGELF
TRBV5-1 ASTGTSGRSSYNEQF
TRBV9 ASRPDTGFRGDTQY
TRBV15 ATSYGSNTEAF
TRBV6-6 ASLRDPGNTIY
TRBV2 ASSDAGQGAGNEQF
TRBV6-5 ASRTGTDTQY
TRBV5-6 ASSLGGQGIFYEQY
TRBV29-1 SHSPGTDTQY
TRBV5-4 ASSFGTDVYEQY
TRBV7-2 ASSFGGGPLGYEQY
TRBV27 ASSFWSSGSDTQY
TRBV6-5 ASREPGQGYGYT
TRBV7-2 ASSQTATGNTIY
TRBV18 ASSPQRGSIFHGYT
TRBV4-3 ASSQETNRDDYGYT
TRBV28 ASSPNTSGRVAF
TRBV5-1 ASSLDRGLGEQY